These T cell receptor beta chains were read from a single sample in a study of cytomegalovirus exposure and HLA in healthy donors. The table came from immunoSEQ multiplex PCR; TCRdb's copy has only in-frame clones and leaves some out. The sample has 120,000 or so clones, 88% seen once. Sequenced material: PBMCs. These receptors came from a young man in good health and CMV-seropositive. Both conserved end residues are trimmed from each CDR3. Fields, in order: V gene, J gene, CDR3 protein.

>TRBV5-6|TRBJ2-7
ASSLGQGANSYEQY
>TRBV6-5|TRBJ2-2
ASSYYDRPNTGELF
>TRBV5-1|TRBJ2-7
ASSQPDSIYEQY
>TRBV7-9|TRBJ2-7
ASSHLTGTGWHEQY
>TRBV11-2|TRBJ2-1
ASSPTLADEQF
>TRBV10-3|TRBJ2-3
AISLGQGATDTQY
>TRBV5-6|TRBJ2-7
ASSLVGLPYEQY
>TRBV7-2|TRBJ1-3
ASSSGSYYNSGGNTIY
>TRBV27|TRBJ2-7
ASRPHQGANIYEQY
>TRBV11-2|TRBJ2-3
ASSLLAVVADTQY
>TRBV7-2|TRBJ2-5
ASSFLSGQETQY
>TRBV5-4|TRBJ2-3
ASSQGTSGGEDTQY
>TRBV6-5|TRBJ2-7
ASSSLDRVEQY
>TRBV19|TRBJ2-2
ASSPTGLEAGELF
>TRBV5-1|TRBJ1-1
ASSLGVNTEAF
>TRBV28|TRBJ2-2
ASSFTATQNTGELF
>TRBV7-8|TRBJ1-5
ASSPAGGVSQPQH
>TRBV4-2|TRBJ2-3
ASRAWTGEGADTQY
>TRBV5-8|TRBJ2-4
ASSLGKANIQY
>TRBV28|TRBJ1-4
ASSFWSDEKLF
>TRBV28|TRBJ2-7
ASRGDRGIVGNEQY
>TRBV28|TRBJ2-7
ASSLHQGLFPYEQY
>TRBV10-3|TRBJ1-4
AISESGTANEKLF
>TRBV6-6|TRBJ2-1
ASSIQGIYNEQF
>TRBV9|TRBJ2-5
ASSVGAVQETQY
>TRBV4-2|TRBJ1-5
ASSQIQGGNQPQH
>TRBV27|TRBJ2-3
ASSFRGGATDTQY
>TRBV19|TRBJ2-7
ASSMARTGDYEQY
>TRBV5-1|TRBJ2-5
ASSSGLGLASRETQY
>TRBV11-2|TRBJ1-5
ASSPTRGQPQH
>TRBV4-1|TRBJ2-2
ASSQDGSGGNTGELF
>TRBV10-3|TRBJ1-5
AISERGFGQPQH
>TRBV4-3|TRBJ1-6
ASSPGAPGVEGASSPLH
>TRBV18|TRBJ2-5
ASSPGTLGRETQY
>TRBV7-2|TRBJ2-2
ASSRRVSGGPGELF
>TRBV4-2|TRBJ1-3
ASSQSFGHQASGNTIY
>TRBV7-2|TRBJ2-5
ASSFVMGRETQY
>TRBV6-5|TRBJ1-5
ASSSQGGQPQH
>TRBV27|TRBJ2-7
ASSLNSGNLYEQY
>TRBV14|TRBJ2-3
ASSQVAGASTDTQY
>TRBV6-4|TRBJ2-1
ATSSGLYNEQF
>TRBV18|TRBJ2-5
ASSSTGGGETQY
>TRBV14|TRBJ1-3
ASSLTELLSGNTIY
>TRBV28|TRBJ1-1
ASSLSVGGLRGTEAF
>TRBV11-2|TRBJ2-7
ASTQGALTEQY